The clone carrying this T cell receptor beta chain was observed a few times. Antigen: not known. The data were taken from a study of CD8+ T cells in alopecia areata. Across the study: Tofacitinib lasted 6 to 18 months, then 6 months off drug. Study conclusions and caveats: Lesional scalp, especially alopecia totalis/universalis, showed higher clonality than normal scalp.

The V gene lost 1 base and the J gene lost 1 base, with 14 bases spanning the gap. Germline CDR1 is MGHRA and CDR2 is YSYEKL. CDR3 length: 17 residues. The sample's treatment: oral pan-JAK inhibitor, 5-10 mg twice daily. Sequencing used cDNA as its template, made by extracting RNA and reverse transcribing it. Profiled with immunoSEQ multiplex PCR; TCRdb holds only in-frame clones, not every one. The data hold more than 100,000 clones, with 86% observed a single time. The rearrangement links TRBV4-1 to TRBJ2-4; D is undetermined. The TCR sequence derives from a human donor with alopecia areata. The sequencing here drew on CD8+ T cells sorted from blood, taken at approximately week 34, from a patient treated with tofacitinib. This CDR3 is CASSQGYTVVAKNIQYF. Here the CDR3 DNA reads TGCGCCAGCAGCCAAGGTTACACCGTTGTGGCCAAAAACATTCAGTACTTC.